Shown below are 3 T cell receptor beta chains from a single sample sequenced in a study of control samples from healthy donors and cancer patients. Measured with immunoSEQ multiplex PCR; TCRdb has only the in-frame clones, and not every one. The profile shows 100,000 to 150,000 clones, less than 90% of them singletons. Specimen: blood. The receptors come from a man between 18 and 29 years old in good health.

The genes are TRBV11-3 and TRBJ2-7; TRBD1 matches 7 bases. Germline CDR1 is SGHNT and CDR2 is YENEEA. This CDR3 contains 14 residues. The ends lost 5 bases at V and 5 bases at J; junction bases unmatched: 9. CDR3 region: CASSLNRGSNEQYF. The CDR3 nucleotides read TGTGCCAGCAGCCTAAACAGGGGTAGCAACGAGCAGTACTTC.

The chain has TRBV25-1 and TRBJ2-2; TRBD2 matches at 14 bases. The CDR3 consists of 16 residues. Looked up from germline, CDR1 is MGHDK and CDR2 is SYGVNS. The V gene end was trimmed by 8 bases and the J gene end by 5 bases; junction bases not matched to a gene: 7. CDR3 residues: CASATSGRAGTGELFF. CDR3 sequence (DNA): TGTGCCAGCGCGACTAGCGGGAGGGCCGGGACCGGGGAGCTGTTTTTT. Together with reference TRBV25-1 and TRBJ2-2, the CDR3 gives the full variable domain: EADIYQTPRYLVIGTGKKITLECSQTMGHDKMYWYQQDPGMELHLIHYSYGVNSTEKGDLSSESTVSRIRTEHFPLTLESARPSHTSQYLCASATSGRAGTGELFFGEGSRLTVL.

The chain employs TRBV5-1 and TRBJ2-5; TRBD2 matches at 8 bases. The V segment lost 4 bases and the J segment 2 bases; nucleotides outside the gene matches: 10. Germline V lookup: CDR1 SGHRS, CDR2 YFSETQ. This CDR3 spans 16 amino acids. This chain's CDR3 is CASSRGGAGAQETQYF. CDR3 DNA sequence: TGCGCCAGCAGCCGGGGGGGGGCAGGGGCGCAAGAGACCCAGTACTTC.